The entry below describes one T cell receptor (beta chain). Its antigen is unknown. The data were taken from a study of T cell responses to AZD1222 COVID-19 vaccine. The CDR3 extends over 16 amino acids. V shed 5 bases and J 0 bases; nucleotides not matched to a gene: 7. The germline CDR1 and CDR2 sequences are PRHDT and FYEKMQ (reference sequence). Study-wide findings and caveats: Baseline antibody screening turned up just a handful of seropositive AZD1222 recipients. The repertoires were collected only after the peak T cell response. The study found Spike-specific TCR breadth and depth rose after two AZD1222 doses.

TCRdb keeps only in-frame clones here, not all; method: immunoSEQ multiplex PCR. Of more than 150,000 clones detected, more than 85% appear once; the ten largest clones hold 3% to 4%. The receptor was isolated from an adult who received the AZD1222 COVID-19 vaccine. The chain uses TRBV13 and TRBJ2-3; TRBD1 agrees at 8 bases. The sequencing here drew on peripheral blood, taken 28 days after the second AZD1222 dose. The CDR3 sequence is CASSPNTGGSTDTQYF. In DNA form, the CDR3 reads TGTGCCAGCAGCCCTAACACAGGGGGGAGCACAGATACGCAGTATTTT.